This T cell receptor (beta chain) was retrieved from a study of CD8+ T cells in alopecia areata. Germline CDR1 is MNHEY and CDR2 is SMNVEV (reference sequence). V was pared by 7 bases and J by 4 bases, with 6 bases of the junction left unmatched. This CDR3 has 14 residues. Alopecia areata patients provided lesional scalp punch biopsies and peripheral blood, both collected for the study. Worth noting for this clone: The antigen remains unidentified.

RNA was isolated and reverse transcribed to cDNA, the sequencing template. This table comes from immunoSEQ multiplex PCR, and its TCRdb copy is limited to in-frame clones, with some not included. The sample lists about 13,000 clones, approximately 50% occurring once. Study-wide findings and caveats: TCRs were shared less clearly across patients than in mice, possibly for HLA-related reasons.

The sequenced sample was skin, obtained at week 0. The sequence was collected from a human donor with alopecia areata. The chain uses TRBV27 and TRBJ2-2; TRBD2 matches at 7 bases. The DNA for the CDR3 is TGTGCCAGCACTTCCAGGGAGGGCACCGGGGAGCTGTTTTTT. Residues: CASTSREGTGELFF.